This T cell receptor beta chain came from a study of PD-L1 blockade in urothelial cancer. Study-level background: In about 2014, patients got going on atezolizumab, taking 1,200 mg intravenously every 3 weeks. Per blood sample, T cells had a median of roughly 150,000. Between 0 and 3 prior chemotherapy regimens had been given to patients.

This CDR3 is built from 14 residues. Trimming pared 0 bases from V and 6 bases from J, leaving 9 bases between. Germline CDR1 reads SGDLS; CDR2 reads YYNGEE. Stated time point: pretreatment peripheral blood. Patients' cancers were locally advanced or metastatic urothelial carcinomas. Some clones are missing from TCRdb's copy, which holds only in-frame ones; the method was immunoSEQ multiplex PCR. This repertoire shows about 95,000 clones, around 90% found once; its top ten account for 1.5% to 2%. This clone has only one observation. This sequence joins TRBV9 and TRBJ2-2, with a weak D call TRBD2 (6 bases). This specimen was PBMCs, taken around atezolizumab (anti-PD-L1) treatment. The receptor was isolated from a man between 60 and 75 years old with urothelial cancer. This chain's CDR3 is CASSVAGEAGELFF. CDR3 in DNA: TGTGCCAGCAGCGTAGCGGGAGAGGCCGGGGAGCTGTTTTTT.